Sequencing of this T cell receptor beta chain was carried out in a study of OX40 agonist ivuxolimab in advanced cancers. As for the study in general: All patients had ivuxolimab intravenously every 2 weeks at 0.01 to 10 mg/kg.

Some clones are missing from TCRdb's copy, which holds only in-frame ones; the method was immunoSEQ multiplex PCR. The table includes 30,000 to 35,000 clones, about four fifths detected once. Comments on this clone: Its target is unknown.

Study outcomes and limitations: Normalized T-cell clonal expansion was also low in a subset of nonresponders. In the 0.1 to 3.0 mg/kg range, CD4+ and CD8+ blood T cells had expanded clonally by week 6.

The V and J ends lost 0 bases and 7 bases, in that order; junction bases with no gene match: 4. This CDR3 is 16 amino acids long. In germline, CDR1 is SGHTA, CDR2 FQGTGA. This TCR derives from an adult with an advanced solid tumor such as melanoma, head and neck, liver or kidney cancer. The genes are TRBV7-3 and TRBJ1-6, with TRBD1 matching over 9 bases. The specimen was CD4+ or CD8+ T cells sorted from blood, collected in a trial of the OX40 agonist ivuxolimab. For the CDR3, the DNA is TGTGCCAGCAGCTTAACGGGGACAGGGATGAATTCACCCCTCCACTTT. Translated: CASSLTGTGMNSPLHF.